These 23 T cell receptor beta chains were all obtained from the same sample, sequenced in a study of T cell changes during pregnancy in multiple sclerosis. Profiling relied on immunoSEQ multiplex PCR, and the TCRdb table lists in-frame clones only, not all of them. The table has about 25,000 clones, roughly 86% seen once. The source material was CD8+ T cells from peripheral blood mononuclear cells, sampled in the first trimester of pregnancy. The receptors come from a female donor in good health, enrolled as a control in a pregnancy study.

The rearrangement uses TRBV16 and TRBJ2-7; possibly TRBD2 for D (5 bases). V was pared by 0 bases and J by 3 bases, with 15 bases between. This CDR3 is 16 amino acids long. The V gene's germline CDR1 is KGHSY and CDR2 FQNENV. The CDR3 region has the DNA TGTGCCAGCAGCCAATCGGTAGCGAACAGTATCTACGAGCAGTACTTC. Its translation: CASSQSVANSIYEQYF.

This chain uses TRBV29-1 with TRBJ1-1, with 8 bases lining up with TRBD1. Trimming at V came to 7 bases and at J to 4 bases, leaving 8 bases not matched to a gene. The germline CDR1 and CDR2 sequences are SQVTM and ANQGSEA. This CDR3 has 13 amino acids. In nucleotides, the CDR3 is TGCAGCGCTGGACAGGGAAGAGGCACTGAAGCTTTCTTT. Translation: CSAGQGRGTEAFF.

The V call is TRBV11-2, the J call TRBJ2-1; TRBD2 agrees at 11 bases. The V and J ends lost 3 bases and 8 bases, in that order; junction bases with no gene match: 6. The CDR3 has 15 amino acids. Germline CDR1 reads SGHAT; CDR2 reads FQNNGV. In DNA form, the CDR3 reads TGTGCCAGCAGCTTTAGCGGGGGGGTCTCGGATGAGCAGTTCTTC. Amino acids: CASSFSGGVSDEQFF.

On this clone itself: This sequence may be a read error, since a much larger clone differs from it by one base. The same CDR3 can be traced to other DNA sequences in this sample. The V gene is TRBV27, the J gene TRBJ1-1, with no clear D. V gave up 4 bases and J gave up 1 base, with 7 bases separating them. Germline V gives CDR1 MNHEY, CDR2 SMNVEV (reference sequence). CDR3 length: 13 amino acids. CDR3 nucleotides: TGTGCCAGCAGTTGGGGAGGGAACACTGAAGCTTTCTTT. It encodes CASSWGGNTEAFF.

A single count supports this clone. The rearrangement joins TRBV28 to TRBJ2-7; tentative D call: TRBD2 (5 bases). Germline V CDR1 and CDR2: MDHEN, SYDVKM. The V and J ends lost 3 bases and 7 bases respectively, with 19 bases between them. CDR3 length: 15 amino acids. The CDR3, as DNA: TGTGCCAGCAGTTTCAATCTGGGTATTACGGGGGAGCAGTACTTC. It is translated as CASSFNLGITGEQYF.

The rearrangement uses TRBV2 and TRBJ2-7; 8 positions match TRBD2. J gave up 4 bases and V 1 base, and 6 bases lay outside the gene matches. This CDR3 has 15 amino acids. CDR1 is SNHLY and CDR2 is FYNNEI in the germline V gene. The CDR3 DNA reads TGTGCCAGCAGTGAAGGGGGGTTAGCGGGGTACGAGCAGTACTTC. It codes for CASSEGGLAGYEQYF.

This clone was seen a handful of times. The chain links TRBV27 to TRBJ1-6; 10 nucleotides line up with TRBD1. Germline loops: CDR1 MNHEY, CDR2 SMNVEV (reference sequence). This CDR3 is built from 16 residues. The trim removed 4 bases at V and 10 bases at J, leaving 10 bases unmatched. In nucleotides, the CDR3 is TGTGCCAGCAGTTGGATCCGGGACAGGGGAAGATCACCCCTCCACTTT. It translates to CASSWIRDRGRSPLHF.

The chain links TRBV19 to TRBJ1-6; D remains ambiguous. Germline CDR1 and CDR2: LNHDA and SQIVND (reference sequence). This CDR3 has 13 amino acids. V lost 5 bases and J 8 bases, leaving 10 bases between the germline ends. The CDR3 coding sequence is TGTGCCAGTAGTCCTGCTATCGATTCACCCCTCCACTTT. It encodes CASSPAIDSPLHF.

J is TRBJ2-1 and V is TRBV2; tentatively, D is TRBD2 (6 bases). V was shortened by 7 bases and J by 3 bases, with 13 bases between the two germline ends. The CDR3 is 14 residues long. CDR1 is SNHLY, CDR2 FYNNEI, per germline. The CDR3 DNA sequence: TGTGCCAGCACCTCCGGCGGGGTCTACAATGAGCAGTTCTTC. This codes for CASTSGGVYNEQFF.

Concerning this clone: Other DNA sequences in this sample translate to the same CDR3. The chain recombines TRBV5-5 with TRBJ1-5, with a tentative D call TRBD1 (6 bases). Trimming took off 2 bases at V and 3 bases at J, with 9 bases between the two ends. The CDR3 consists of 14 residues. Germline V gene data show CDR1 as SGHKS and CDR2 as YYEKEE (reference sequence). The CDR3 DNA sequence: TGTGCCAGCAGCTTAGGACAGAACAATCAGCCCCAGCATTTT. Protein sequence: CASSLGQNNQPQHF. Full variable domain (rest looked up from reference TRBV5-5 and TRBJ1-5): DAGVTQSPTHLIKTRGQQVTLRCSPISGHKSVSWYQQVLGQGPQFIFQYYEKEERGRGNFPDRFSARQFPNYSSELNVNALLLGDSALYLCASSLGQNNQPQHFGDGTRLSIL.

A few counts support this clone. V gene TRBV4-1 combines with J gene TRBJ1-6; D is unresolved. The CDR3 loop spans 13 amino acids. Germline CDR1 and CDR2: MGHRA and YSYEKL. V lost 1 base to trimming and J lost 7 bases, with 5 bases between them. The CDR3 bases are TGCGCCAGCAGCCAAGGGCAGAATTCACCCCTCCACTTT. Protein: CASSQGQNSPLHF.

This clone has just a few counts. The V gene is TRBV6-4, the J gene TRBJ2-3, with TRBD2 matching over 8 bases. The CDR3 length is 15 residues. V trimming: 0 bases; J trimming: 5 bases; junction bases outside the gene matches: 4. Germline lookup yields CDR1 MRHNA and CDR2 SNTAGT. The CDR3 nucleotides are TGTGCCAGCAGTGACTCGAGCGGGGGTGGAGATACGCAGTATTTT. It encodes CASSDSSGGGDTQYF.

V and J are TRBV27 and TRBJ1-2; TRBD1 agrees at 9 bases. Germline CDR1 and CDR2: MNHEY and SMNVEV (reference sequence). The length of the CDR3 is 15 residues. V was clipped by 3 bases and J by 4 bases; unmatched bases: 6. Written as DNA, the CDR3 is TGTGCCAGCAGTTTCGCGCAGACAGGGGGCTATGGCTACACCTTC. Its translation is CASSFAQTGGYGYTF.

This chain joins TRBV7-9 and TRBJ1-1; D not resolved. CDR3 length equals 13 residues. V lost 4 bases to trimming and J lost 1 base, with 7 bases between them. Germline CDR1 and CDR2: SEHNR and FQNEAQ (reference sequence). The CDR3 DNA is TGTGCCAGCAGCTACAATTCGAACACTGAAGCTTTCTTT. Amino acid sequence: CASSYNSNTEAFF.

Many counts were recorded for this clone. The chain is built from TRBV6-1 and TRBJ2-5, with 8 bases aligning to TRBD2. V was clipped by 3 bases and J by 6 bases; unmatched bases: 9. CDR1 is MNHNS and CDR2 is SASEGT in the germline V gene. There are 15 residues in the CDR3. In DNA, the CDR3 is TGTGCCAGCAGTGAGGAGGACGGGGGGGCAAAGACCCAGTACTTC. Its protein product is CASSEEDGGAKTQYF.

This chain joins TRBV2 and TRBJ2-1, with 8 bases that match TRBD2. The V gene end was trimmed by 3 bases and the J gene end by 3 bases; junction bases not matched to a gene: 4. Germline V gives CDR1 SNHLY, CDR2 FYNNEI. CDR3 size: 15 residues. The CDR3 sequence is CASSDGSGVYNEQFF. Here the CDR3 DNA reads TGTGCCAGCAGTGATGGTAGCGGGGTCTACAATGAGCAGTTCTTC.

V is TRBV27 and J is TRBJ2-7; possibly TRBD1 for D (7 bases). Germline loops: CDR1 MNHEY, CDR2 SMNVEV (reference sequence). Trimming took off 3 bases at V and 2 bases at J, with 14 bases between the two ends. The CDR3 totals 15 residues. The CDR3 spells CASSFGQGGPYEQYF. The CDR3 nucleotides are TGTGCCAGCAGTTTCGGCCAGGGGGGACCCTACGAGCAGTACTTC.

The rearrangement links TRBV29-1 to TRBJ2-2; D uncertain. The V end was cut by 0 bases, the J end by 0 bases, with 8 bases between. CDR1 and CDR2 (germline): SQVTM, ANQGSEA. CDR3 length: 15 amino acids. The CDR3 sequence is CSVEEQTANTGELFF. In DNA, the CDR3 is TGCAGCGTTGAAGAACAAACAGCGAACACCGGGGAGCTGTTTTTT.

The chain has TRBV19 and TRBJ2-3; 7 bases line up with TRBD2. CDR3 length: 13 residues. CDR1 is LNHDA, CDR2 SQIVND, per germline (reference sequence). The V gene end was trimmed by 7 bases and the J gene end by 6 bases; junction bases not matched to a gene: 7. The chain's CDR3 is CASTSGGADTQYF. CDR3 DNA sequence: TGTGCCAGTACTAGCGGAGGGGCGGATACGCAGTATTTT. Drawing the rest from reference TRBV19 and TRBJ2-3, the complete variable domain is DGGITQSPKYLFRKEGQNVTLSCEQNLNHDAMYWYRQDPGQGLRLIYYSQIVNDFQKGDIAEGYSVSREKKESFPLTVTSAQKNPTAFYLCASTSGGADTQYFGPGTRLTVL.

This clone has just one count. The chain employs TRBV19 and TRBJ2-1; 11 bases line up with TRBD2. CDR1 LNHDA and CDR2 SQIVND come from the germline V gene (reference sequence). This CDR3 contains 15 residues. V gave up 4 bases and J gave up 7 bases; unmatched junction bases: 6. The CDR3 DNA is TGTGCCAGTAGTACTGAACTAGCGGGAGCTAATGAGCAGTTCTTC. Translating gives CASSTELAGANEQFF.

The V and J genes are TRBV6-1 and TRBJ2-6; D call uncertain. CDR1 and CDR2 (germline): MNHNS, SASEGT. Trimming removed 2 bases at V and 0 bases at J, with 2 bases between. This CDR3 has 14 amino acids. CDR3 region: CASSELSGANVLTF. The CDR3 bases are TGTGCCAGCAGTGAACTCTCTGGGGCCAACGTCCTGACTTTC.

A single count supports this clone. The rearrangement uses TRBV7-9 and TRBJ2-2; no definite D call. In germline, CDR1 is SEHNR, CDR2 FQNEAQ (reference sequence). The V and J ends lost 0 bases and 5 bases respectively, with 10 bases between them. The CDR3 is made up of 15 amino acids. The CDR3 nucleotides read TGTGCCAGCAGCTTAGCGTACTTGAATACCGGGGAGCTGTTTTTT. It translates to CASSLAYLNTGELFF.

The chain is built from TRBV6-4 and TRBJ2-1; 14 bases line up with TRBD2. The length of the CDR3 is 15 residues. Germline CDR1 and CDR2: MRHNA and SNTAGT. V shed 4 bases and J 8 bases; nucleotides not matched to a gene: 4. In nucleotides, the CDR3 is TGTGCCAGCAGTGCGACTAGCGGGGGGGCCGATGAGCAGTTCTTC. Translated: CASSATSGGADEQFF.